Listed here are 16 T cell receptor beta chains from one sample, sequenced in a study of CD8+CD57+ T cells in acquired aplastic anemia. Both TCR beta VDJ combination and CDR3 sequence profiling were carried out. Genomic DNA was the template for this profiling. From the reads, TCRdb called clonotypes with MiXCR, one entry per CDR3 protein. The sample records around 150,000 distinct CDR3 sequences, 60% to 80% being singletons. Patients chosen for sequencing had CD8+CD57+ cells that had expanded, as shown by flow cytometry. Specimen: sorted CD4+, CD8+, or CD8+CD57+ T cells (not recorded which) from PBMCs. The receptors derive from a human donor with aplastic anemia.

In this sample, this clonotype turned up a few times. The chain combines TRBV2 with TRBJ2-7; D is uncertain. This CDR3 contains 15 residues. CDR1 SNHLY and CDR2 FYNNEI come from the germline V gene. Between the trimmed V and J ends, which lost 4 bases and 3 bases, there was a span of 16 bases. CDR3: CASSALRQYYYEQYF. The DNA for the CDR3 is TGTGCCAGCAGTGCACTAAGGCAGTATTACTACGAGCAGTACTTC.

This chain joins TRBV7-9 and TRBJ1-3, with D possibly TRBD1 on 6 matching bases. Per germline, CDR1 SEHNR and CDR2 FQNEAQ (reference sequence). The CDR3 is made up of 12 amino acids. V was pared by 10 bases and J by 4 bases, with 11 bases between. The CDR3 region has the DNA TGTGCCACCAAGGGGGGAGGAAACACCATATATTTT. This codes for CATKGGGNTIYF. Full variable domain (rest looked up from reference TRBV7-9 and TRBJ1-3): DTGVSQNPRHKITKRGQNVTFRCDPISEHNRLYWYRQTLGQGPEFLTYFQNEAQLEKSRLLSDRFSAERPKGSFSTLEIQRTEQGDSAMYLCATKGGGNTIYFGEGSWLTVV.

The chain combines TRBV20-1 with TRBJ2-3; no definite D call. V was pared by 7 bases and J by 0 bases, with 20 bases between. The CDR3 is 16 residues long. From germline, CDR1 is DFQATT and CDR2 SNEGSKA (reference sequence). The CDR3 spells CSVLLRKGISTDTQYF. DNA for the CDR3: TGCAGTGTTCTCCTCCGGAAAGGGATTAGCACAGATACGCAGTATTTT.

This clonotype was seen only once. A much larger clone sits a single nucleotide away, making a read error possible. V is TRBV20-1 and J is TRBJ1-2; TRBD1 might be the D (6 bases). The CDR3 spans 15 residues. Germline-derived CDR1 and CDR2 are DFQATT and SNEGSKA (reference sequence). The CDR3 DNA is TGCAGTGCTAGAGATGACGGGACATGGGACTATGGCTACGCCTTC. This codes for CSARDDGTWDYGYAF.

This chain connects TRBV2 to TRBJ2-3, with TRBD1 matching 8 bases. Germline V gives CDR1 SNHLY, CDR2 FYNNEI. Trimming cost V 4 bases and J 3 bases; bases outside gene matches: 3. The CDR3 runs 14 residues. The CDR3 region is CASSVTGATDTQYF. For the CDR3, the DNA is TGTGCCAGCAGTGTGACAGGGGCTACAGATACGCAGTATTTT.

The rearrangement uses TRBV9 and TRBJ2-3, with TRBD2 identical over 7 bases. J was trimmed by 6 bases and V by 0 bases; bases with no gene match: 4. Germline loops: CDR1 SGDLS, CDR2 YYNGEE. There are 14 residues in the CDR3. CDR3 DNA: TGTGCCAGCAGCGTAGAGGCTAGCGGCGATACGCAGTATTTT. The encoded protein is CASSVEASGDTQYF.

A single count supports this clonotype. Without the conserved terminal phenylalanine or tryptophan, this CDR3 likely stems from a read error. The V call is TRBV6-4, the J call TRBJ1-6; D gene uncertain. CDR1 MRHNA and CDR2 SNTAGT come from the germline V gene. V lost 6 bases and J lost 8, with 11 bases in between. The CDR3 has 13 amino acids. CDR3 nucleotide sequence: TGTGCCAGCAGGGACGGGGAGGATTCACCCCTCCACCTT. It specifies CASRDGEDSPLHL.

This chain links TRBV20-1 with TRBJ2-7, with TRBD1 matching 7 bases. The germline V gene encodes CDR1 DFQATT and CDR2 SNEGSKA (reference sequence). The CDR3 is 14 amino acids. Losses at the gene ends were 4 bases for V and 7 bases for J; bases not matched to a gene: 13. As DNA, the CDR3 is TGCAGTGCTAACTTCCCAGGGGGTCTTCGGGAGCAGTACTTC. It codes for CSANFPGGLREQYF.

This rearrangement joins TRBV13 to TRBJ2-1; possibly TRBD1 for D (7 bases). The length of the CDR3 is 16 residues. V was pared by 5 bases and J by 4 bases, with 18 bases between. Germline CDR1 and CDR2: PRHDT and FYEKMQ (reference sequence). The CDR3 loop is CASSEVGGGFYNEQFF. The CDR3, as DNA: TGTGCCAGCAGCGAAGTTGGAGGGGGCTTTTACAATGAGCAGTTCTTC.

A remark on this clonotype: Its ends do not fully match the called genes, so a read error is possible. The chain has TRBV7-7 and TRBJ2-7; D is unclear. The CDR3 runs to 13 residues. Per germline, CDR1 SSHAT and CDR2 FNYEAQ (reference sequence). In DNA form, the CDR3 reads TGTGCTAGCAGCTTTCGTTTTGGAGACGAGCAGTACTTC. Its translation: CASSFRFGDEQYF.

CDR3 residues: CASSQIAGANNEQFF. DNA of the CDR3: TGTGCCAGTAGTCAAATAGCGGGGGCAAACAATGAGCAGTTCTTC. V gene TRBV19 combines with J gene TRBJ2-1; TRBD2 aligns across 9 bases. V dropped 5 bases and J dropped 5; count of bases not matched to a gene: 7. Germline lookup yields CDR1 LNHDA and CDR2 SQIVND (reference sequence). The CDR3 length is 15 residues.

Worth noting for this clonotype: One junction end disagrees with the germline gene, perhaps due to a read error. The chain uses TRBV5-8 and TRBJ2-5; tentative D call: TRBD2 (6 bases). This CDR3 is 13 amino acids long. Germline lookup yields CDR1 SGHTS and CDR2 YDEGEE. The CDR3 here is CASSLTGHRDLGF. CDR3 DNA: TGTGCCAGCAGCTTAACCGGTCACCGGGACTTAGGCTTC.

The rearrangement uses TRBV7-6 and TRBJ2-7; no clear D. V was pared by 0 bases and J by 2 bases, with 11 bases between. This CDR3 contains 15 residues. CDR1 and CDR2 (germline): SGHVS, FNYEAQ. DNA for the CDR3: TGTGCCAGCAGCTTAGCTGAAGGATCAACCTACGAGCAGTACTTC. Translating it yields CASSLAEGSTYEQYF.

The chain recombines TRBV29-1 with TRBJ1-2; 8 bases align to TRBD1. Germline assignment: CDR1 SQVTM and CDR2 ANQGSEA. This CDR3 region has 12 residues. J was trimmed by 8 bases and V by 7 bases; bases with no gene match: 9. The CDR3 protein is CSAQPTGGGYTF. The CDR3 DNA sequence: TGCAGCGCTCAGCCCACAGGGGGAGGCTACACCTTC.

The rearrangement joins TRBV20-1 to TRBJ1-2; a weak D match, TRBD1 (5 bases). The ends were cut back, 3 bases at V and 0 bases at J, with 8 bases in the middle. CDR3 length: 13 residues. CDR1 is DFQATT, CDR2 SNEGSKA, per germline (reference sequence). CDR3 sequence reads: CSARTDANYGYTF. CDR3 coding DNA: TGCAGTGCTAGGACAGACGCTAACTATGGCTACACCTTC.

This chain connects TRBV30 to TRBJ2-5; tentatively, D is TRBD2 (6 bases). Germline V gives CDR1 GTSNPN, CDR2 SVGIG (reference sequence). The ends were cut back, 3 bases at V and 2 bases at J, with 16 bases in the middle. The CDR3 has 15 residues. The CDR3 DNA sequence: TGTGCCTGGAGCCCCCCCGGAGGGAAACAAGAGACCCAGTACTTC. Translated, it gives CAWSPPGGKQETQYF.